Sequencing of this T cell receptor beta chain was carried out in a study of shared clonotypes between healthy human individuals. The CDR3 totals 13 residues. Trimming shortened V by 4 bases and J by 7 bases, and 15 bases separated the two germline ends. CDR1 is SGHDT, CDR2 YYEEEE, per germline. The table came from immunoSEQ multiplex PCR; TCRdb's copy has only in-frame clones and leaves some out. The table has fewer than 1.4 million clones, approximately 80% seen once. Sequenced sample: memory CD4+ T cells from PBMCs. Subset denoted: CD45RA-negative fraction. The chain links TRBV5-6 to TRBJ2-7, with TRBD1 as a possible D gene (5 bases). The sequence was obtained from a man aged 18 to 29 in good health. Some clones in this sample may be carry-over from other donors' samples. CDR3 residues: CASSNRQRGEQYF. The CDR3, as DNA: TGTGCCAGCAGCAACCGACAGAGAGGTGAGCAGTACTTC. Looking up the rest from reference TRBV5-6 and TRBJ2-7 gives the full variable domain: DAGVTQSPTHLIKTRGQQVTLRCSPKSGHDTVSWYQQALGQGPQFIFQYYEEEERQRGNFPDRFSGHQFPNYSSELNVNALLLGDSALYLCASSNRQRGEQYFGPGTRLTVT.